The rows below give T cell receptor beta chains drawn from one sample of a study of cytomegalovirus exposure and HLA in healthy donors. Sequencing was performed with immunoSEQ multiplex PCR; in TCRdb, only in-frame clones are kept and a portion is missing. Here the sample table reports around 190,000 clones. Input material: PBMCs. The receptors come from a woman aged 30 to 39 in good health and CMV-seropositive. The CDR3 runs from the conserved cysteine through the conserved F or W.

V	J	CDR3
TRBV2	TRBJ2-3	CASRTSGGTDTQYF
TRBV28	TRBJ1-3	CASSLIFTGTRNTIYF
TRBV19	TRBJ1-2	CASSSPRTVNYGYTF
TRBV27	TRBJ2-1	CASSLSGGRNEQFF
TRBV9	TRBJ2-2	CASSIGPHGELFF
TRBV6-5	TRBJ2-7	CASSSGTDYEQYF
TRBV4-3	NA	CASSQDRIAGASAEQYF
TRBV7-7	TRBJ2-2	CASSLPRPVTGELFF
TRBV19	TRBJ1-2	CASSISGTALYGYTF
TRBV6-5	TRBJ1-2	CASSPGVGWYGYTF
TRBV28	TRBJ1-1	CASSWRDLNTEAFF
TRBV5-1	TRBJ2-3	CASSFSRELYTDTQYF
TRBV27	TRBJ2-1	CASSPRTSGRVNEQFF
TRBV6-5	TRBJ1-3	CATTRGSYTIYF
TRBV7-9	TRBJ2-1	CASSYGTHIYNEQFF
TRBV27	TRBJ1-1	CASSLGWTGKAFF
TRBV6-5	TRBJ2-3	CASSGGTQADTQYF
TRBV2	TRBJ2-1	CASSEFLAGGNNEQFF
TRBV27	TRBJ2-1	CASSLASYNEQFF
TRBV27	TRBJ1-1	CASSLWTGDTEAFF
TRBV6-5	TRBJ2-3	CASSYSLTAQDTQYF
TRBV15	TRBJ2-7	CATSRDPSAYEQYF